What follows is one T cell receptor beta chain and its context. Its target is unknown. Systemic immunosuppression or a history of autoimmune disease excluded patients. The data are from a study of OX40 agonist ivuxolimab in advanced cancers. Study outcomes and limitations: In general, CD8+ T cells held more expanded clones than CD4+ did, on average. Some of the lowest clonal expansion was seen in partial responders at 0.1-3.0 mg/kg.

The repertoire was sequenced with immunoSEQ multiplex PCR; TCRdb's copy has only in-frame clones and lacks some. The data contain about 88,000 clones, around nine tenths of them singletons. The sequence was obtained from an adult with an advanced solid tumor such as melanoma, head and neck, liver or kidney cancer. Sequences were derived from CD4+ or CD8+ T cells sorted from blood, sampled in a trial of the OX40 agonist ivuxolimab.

The CDR3 DNA reads as TGTGCCACCAGCAGGCGGGACGACACCTACGAGCAGTACTTC. Protein: CATSRRDDTYEQYF. The rearrangement links TRBV15 to TRBJ2-7; D may be TRBD2 (6 bases). Germline CDR1 reads LNHNV; CDR2 reads YYDKDF (reference sequence). V was clipped by 3 bases and J by 2 bases, with 11 bases between them. The CDR3 consists of 14 residues. Drawing the rest from reference TRBV15 and TRBJ2-7, the complete variable domain is DAMVIQNPRYQVTQFGKPVTLSCSQTLNHNVMYWYQQKSSQAPKLLFHYYDKDFNNEADTPDNFQSRRPNTSFCFLDIRSPGLGDTAMYLCATSRRDDTYEQYFGPGTRLTVT.